This record covers a single T cell receptor (beta chain). Its antigen remains unidentified. The record originates from a study of long-term antiretroviral therapy in people with HIV. The CDR3 runs to 18 residues. Per the germline V gene, CDR1 is MDHEN and CDR2 is SYDVKM. V lost 7 bases to trimming and J lost 1 base, with 25 bases between them. Sequencing used immunoSEQ v3.0 at survey level. Sequenced by immunoSEQ multiplex PCR; TCRdb stores in-frame clones only, minus some. The repertoire holds over 20,000 clones, with 80% to 90% as singletons. Per donor, at least one pre-ART and at least two post-ART PBMC samples were obtained. Overall study results and limits: HIV repertoires spanned narrower CDR3 length ranges than controls. It was not possible to obtain data on ART adherence, viral resistance or therapy changes. The data indicate that diversity increased after ART but remained below transplant donor controls.

The material was unsorted PBMCs, obtained 3 years after starting antiretroviral therapy. The gene calls are TRBV28 and TRBJ2-5, with D possibly TRBD1 on 6 matching bases. The source is a man aged 18 to 35 with HIV. The CDR3 nucleotides read TGTGCCAGCACCACGAATGGGGCAGGGGTTGCGTTCCAAGAGACCCAGTACTTC. Its translation is CASTTNGAGVAFQETQYF.